What follows are 8 T cell receptor beta chains derived from one specimen sequenced in a study of T cells after yellow fever vaccination. Via MiXCR, TCRdb re-called the 5' RACE reads, giving one row per CDR3 protein. The sample yields over 300,000 distinct CDR3 sequences, 4.1% seen once. The sequencing here drew on PBMCs, taken 5 days after the yellow fever booster vaccination. These receptors all come from a man between 18 and 29 years old who received the YFV17D yellow fever vaccine.

This clonotype was seen more than once but under ten times. The V gene is TRBV15, the J gene TRBJ2-7, with a possible D match to TRBD2 (6 bases). Trimming removed 0 bases at V and 0 bases at J, with 9 bases between. This CDR3 spans 15 amino acids. The germline CDR1 and CDR2 sequences are LNHNV and YYDKDF (reference sequence). CDR3 DNA sequence: TGTGCCACCAGCAGAGAGCTAGCGAGCTCCTACGAGCAGTACTTC. This translates into CATSRELASSYEQYF. Full variable domain (rest looked up from reference TRBV15 and TRBJ2-7): DAMVIQNPRYQVTQFGKPVTLSCSQTLNHNVMYWYQQKSSQAPKLLFHYYDKDFNNEADTPDNFQSRRPNTSFCFLDIRSPGLGDTAMYLCATSRELASSYEQYFGPGTRLTVT.

This clonotype has only a few counts. The J gene is TRBJ2-1, the V gene TRBV2; 9 bases line up with TRBD1. The CDR3 spans 12 residues. Looked up from germline, CDR1 is SNHLY and CDR2 is FYNNEI. After removal of 4 bases from V and 8 bases from J, the junction contained 0 bases not matched to a gene. The CDR3 region is CASSGTGDEQFF. Written as DNA, the CDR3 is TGTGCCAGCAGTGGGACAGGGGATGAGCAGTTCTTC.

This clonotype appeared many times. V is TRBV11-2 and J is TRBJ2-7; TRBD1 is a possible D gene (5 bases). CDR3 size: 17 residues. In germline, CDR1 is SGHAT, CDR2 FQNNGV. Trimming removed 1 base from V and 3 bases from J, with 19 bases in between. CDR3 loop: CASSLASFNRQNYEQYV. CDR3 DNA: TGTGCCAGCAGCTTAGCCTCTTTCAACCGACAGAACTACGAGCAGTACGTC.

This clonotype was counted ten times or more. This chain connects TRBV5-4 to TRBJ1-6; D is unclear. Germline V CDR1 and CDR2: SGHNT, YYREEE (reference sequence). This CDR3 has 12 amino acids. The ends were cut back, 0 bases at V and 7 bases at J, with 2 bases in the middle. This chain's CDR3 is CASSLDNSPLHF. The CDR3 DNA follows: TGTGCCAGCAGCTTGGACAATTCACCCCTCCACTTT. Supplemented by reference TRBV5-4 and TRBJ1-6, the full variable domain reads ETGVTQSPTHLIKTRGQQVTLRCSSQSGHNTVSWYQQALGQGPQFIFQYYREEENGRGNFPPRFSGLQFPNYSSELNVNALELDDSALYLCASSLDNSPLHFGNGTRLTVT.

This chain connects TRBV4-3 to TRBJ2-2; no clear D gene. Deletions cut 1 base from V and 0 bases from J, with 6 bases between. Germline CDR1 is LGHNA and CDR2 is YSLEER. The CDR3 has 15 residues. The CDR3 DNA reads as TGCGCCAGCAGCCAAGTGGCGACGAACACCGGGGAGCTGTTTTTT. It translates to CASSQVATNTGELFF.

In its sample, this clonotype was seen a few times. The chain links TRBV2 to TRBJ2-5; D not certain. CDR1 and CDR2 (germline): SNHLY, FYNNEI. V lost 5 bases and J lost 5, with 15 bases in between. The CDR3 loop spans 14 amino acids. The CDR3 DNA reads as TGTGCCAGCAGTCGAAGCAGTTTTAGGGAGACCCAGTACTTC. Its translation is CASSRSSFRETQYF.

This clonotype has more than one count but fewer than ten. This chain uses TRBV20-1 with TRBJ2-1, with D unclear. The germline CDR1 and CDR2 sequences are DFQATT and SNEGSKA (reference sequence). V shed 7 bases and J shed 9 bases, with 13 bases lying between them. The CDR3 loop spans 11 amino acids. CDR3 coding DNA: TGCAGTGTTCTCTTTGGAGTTGAGCAGTTCTTC. This encodes CSVLFGVEQFF.

In its sample, this clonotype was seen many times. A single base separates this from a much larger clone, so it may be a read error. This chain connects TRBV5-4 to TRBJ1-2; no clear D gene. Germline V gene lookup returns CDR1 SGHNT and CDR2 YYREEE (reference sequence). Trimming removed 4 bases from V and 4 bases from J, with 8 bases in between. The CDR3 has 12 amino acids. The DNA of the CDR3 is TGTGCCAGCAGCCCGGAGAGCTATGGCTACACCTTC. This sequence encodes CASSPESYGYTF. The variable domain in full, with the rest retrieved from reference TRBV5-4 and TRBJ1-2, is ETGVTQSPTHLIKTRGQQVTLRCSSQSGHNTVSWYQQALGQGPQFIFQYYREEENGRGNFPPRFSGLQFPNYSSELNVNALELDDSALYLCASSPESYGYTFGSGTRLTVV.